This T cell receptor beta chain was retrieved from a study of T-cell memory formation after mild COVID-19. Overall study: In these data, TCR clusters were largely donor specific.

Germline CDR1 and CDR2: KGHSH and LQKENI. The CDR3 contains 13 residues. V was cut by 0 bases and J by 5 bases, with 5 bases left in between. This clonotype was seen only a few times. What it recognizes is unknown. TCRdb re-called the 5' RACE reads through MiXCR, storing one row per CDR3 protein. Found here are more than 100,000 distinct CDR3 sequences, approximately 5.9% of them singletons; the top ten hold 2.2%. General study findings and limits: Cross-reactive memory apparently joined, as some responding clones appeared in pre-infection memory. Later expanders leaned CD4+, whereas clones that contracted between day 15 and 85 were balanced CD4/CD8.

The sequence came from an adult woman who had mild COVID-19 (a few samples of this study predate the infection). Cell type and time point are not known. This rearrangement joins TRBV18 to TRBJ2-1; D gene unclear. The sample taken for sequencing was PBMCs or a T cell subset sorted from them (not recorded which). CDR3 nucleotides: TGTGCCAGCTCACCACCAGTGGACAATGAGCAGTTCTTC. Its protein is CASSPPVDNEQFF.